This T cell receptor beta chain was found in a study of regulatory and conventional T cells in RAG deficiency. Study conclusions and caveats: Treg unique TCR beta sequences were about 110-fold fewer in Omenn syndrome and CID/AS patients than controls.

The length of the CDR3 is 12 residues. With 6 bases clipped from V and 14 bases from J, the junction kept 7 bases outside the gene matches. Per germline, CDR1 SGHTA and CDR2 FQGNSA. The repertoire was sequenced with immunoSEQ multiplex PCR; TCRdb's copy has only in-frame clones and lacks some. The sample holds about 6,700 clones; almost 85% are singletons and the top ten take around 13%. With respect to this clone: Its antigen is unidentified.

The same sample was also used in a study of regulatory T cells. According to that study: Primers: 52 TRBV forward and 13 TRBJ reverse.

This chain uses TRBV7-2 with TRBJ1-2; TRBD1 agrees at 12 bases. This receptor was identified in a human donor in good health. The sequenced material came from CD8+ T cells sorted from blood. This CDR3 is CASSSGQGAYTF. Written as DNA, the CDR3 is TGTGCCAGCAGTTCGGGACAGGGGGCGTATACCTTC.